This TCR beta chain was profiled in a study of long-term antiretroviral therapy in people with HIV. Study context: The study's earliest collections predate the 2015 immediate-ART recommendation by about a decade. Broader study findings: ART adherence, viral resistance and therapy changes were not recorded. Post-ART, diversity grew, though it stayed under transplant donor control levels. Repertoires with HIV possessed tighter CDR3 length spans than those of controls.

Survey level was the resolution at which the v3.0 immunoSEQ assay ran. Measured with immunoSEQ multiplex PCR; TCRdb has only the in-frame clones, and not every one. The table lists about 15,000 clones, 81% of them singletons. The length of the CDR3 is 14 residues. Per germline, CDR1 MNHNS and CDR2 SASEGT. Trimming removed 4 bases at V and 1 base at J, with 10 bases between. This clone is medium-sized (0.01 to 0.1%) in the sample. Its target is unknown. The input for sequencing was unsorted PBMCs, taken 1.2 to 1.3 years before starting antiretroviral therapy. V is TRBV6-1 and J is TRBJ1-1; TRBD1 is a possible D gene (5 bases). The clonotype originates from a man in his thirties or forties with HIV. The CDR3 DNA follows: TGTGCCAGCAGTGCGCTGGGGCCGAACACTGAAGCTTTCTTT. This codes for CASSALGPNTEAFF.